This T cell receptor beta chain was profiled in a study of blood T cell repertoires in COVID-19. Clones were read by immunoSEQ multiplex PCR, and TCRdb kept only the in-frame ones, dropping some. The sample includes 200,000 to 300,000 clones, about nine tenths of them seen just once. The CDR3 is 18 residues long. Per the germline V gene, CDR1 is ENHRY and CDR2 is SYGVKD. V was pared by 3 bases and J by 4 bases, with 22 bases between. This clone has more than one count but fewer than ten. This TCR was sampled from a man in his sixties who had recovered from COVID-19. The V and J genes are TRBV10-3 and TRBJ1-5; a weak D match, TRBD1 (5 bases). Sequencing input: peripheral blood. The CDR3 DNA follows: TGTGCCATCAGTGATTCCTCCTTTGATAAGGGGCGAAATCAGCCCCAGCATTTT. It yields the protein CAISDSSFDKGRNQPQHF.